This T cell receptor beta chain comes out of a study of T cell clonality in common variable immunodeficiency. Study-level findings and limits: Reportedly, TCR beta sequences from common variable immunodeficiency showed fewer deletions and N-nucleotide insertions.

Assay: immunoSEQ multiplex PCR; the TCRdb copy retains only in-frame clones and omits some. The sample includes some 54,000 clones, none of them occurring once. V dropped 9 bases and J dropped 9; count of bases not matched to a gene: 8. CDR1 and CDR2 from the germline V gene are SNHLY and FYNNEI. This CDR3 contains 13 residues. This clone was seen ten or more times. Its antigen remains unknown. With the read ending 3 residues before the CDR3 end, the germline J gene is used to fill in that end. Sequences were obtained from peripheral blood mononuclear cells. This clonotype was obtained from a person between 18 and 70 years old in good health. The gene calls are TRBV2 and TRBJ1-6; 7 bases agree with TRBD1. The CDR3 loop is CASRATGASPLHF. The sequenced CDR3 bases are TGTGCCAGTAGGGCCACAGGGGCTTCACCC.